Below are 30 T cell receptor beta chains sequenced from a single sample in a study of early T cells in non-severe SARS-CoV-2 infection. TCRdb reanalysed the 5' RACE reads using MiXCR and keeps one entry per CDR3 protein. The repertoire holds approximately 120,000 distinct CDR3 sequences, about 16% seen once, with 20% to 25% in the top ten. The source material was whole blood. All receptors derive from an adult who was a healthcare worker with PCR-confirmed SARS-CoV-2 infection or an uninfected control (not recorded which).

This clonotype was counted ten times or more. The chain couples TRBV19 to TRBJ1-5; D unresolved. Trimming pared 6 bases from V and 6 bases from J, leaving 9 bases between. Germline V lookup: CDR1 LNHDA, CDR2 SQIVND (reference sequence). This CDR3 contains 12 residues. In DNA, the CDR3 is TGTGCCAGTAGCGATGAGGGTCAGCCCCAGCATTTT. This gives the protein CASSDEGQPQHF.

J is TRBJ1-2 and V is TRBV19; D not resolved. Germline lookup yields CDR1 LNHDA and CDR2 SQIVND (reference sequence). The V end lost 3 bases, the J end lost 4 bases, and 9 bases lay between the germline ends. This CDR3 is built from 13 residues. The CDR3: CASSIGPSYGYTF. The CDR3, as DNA: TGTGCCAGTAGTATTGGTCCTTCCTATGGCTACACCTTC.

The chain couples TRBV3-1 to TRBJ1-1; D is unresolved. The CDR3 contains 15 residues. CDR1 and CDR2 from the germline V gene are LGHDT and YNNKEL (reference sequence). Trimming cost V 4 bases and J 7 bases, with 19 bases left between them. This chain's CDR3 is CASSRSAEGRFEAFF. The CDR3 DNA reads as TGTGCCAGCAGCCGGTCCGCTGAAGGGAGATTTGAAGCTTTCTTT.

This clonotype was detected only a few times. This chain connects TRBV12-3 or TRBV12-4 to TRBJ2-7; D is tentatively TRBD1 or TRBD2 (5 bases each). CDR3 length: 13 amino acids. The ends were cut back, 3 bases at V and 7 bases at J, with 13 bases in the middle. DNA for the CDR3: TGTGCCAGCAGTTTGTTCGGTGAGGGGGAGCAGTACTTC. Translated, it gives CASSLFGEGEQYF.

The chain carries TRBV12-3 or TRBV12-4 and TRBJ2-3; no firm D call. Trimming removed 8 bases from V and 4 bases from J, with 19 bases in between. This CDR3 is built from 15 residues. CDR3 in amino acids: CASLPLGSGSDTQYF. CDR3 in DNA: TGTGCCAGCCTCCCTCTAGGATCAGGATCAGATACGCAGTATTTT.

This sequence joins TRBV7-9 and TRBJ2-5; D remains unclear. Germline V CDR1 and CDR2: SEHNR, FQNEAQ (reference sequence). The CDR3 has 11 amino acids. V lost 7 bases and J 5 bases, leaving 8 bases between the germline ends. For the CDR3, the DNA is TGTGCCAGCACCGTGGCCGAGACCCAGTACTTC. It codes for CASTVAETQYF.

This clonotype was counted between two and nine times. The chain is built from TRBV6-1 and TRBJ2-1; D is unclear. The CDR3 consists of 16 residues. Between the trimmed V and J ends, which lost 7 bases and 4 bases, there was a span of 20 bases. CDR1 and CDR2 (germline): MNHNS, SASEGT. CDR3: CASTTGWATPYNEQFF. CDR3 DNA: TGTGCCAGCACCACCGGTTGGGCAACGCCGTACAATGAGCAGTTCTTC.

This clonotype was counted ten times or more. V is TRBV19 and J is TRBJ1-5, with 7 bases lining up with TRBD1. The CDR3 runs 15 residues. Trimming removed 7 bases from V and 1 base from J; junction bases left unmatched: 7. Per germline, CDR1 LNHDA and CDR2 SQIVND (reference sequence). DNA of the CDR3: TGTGCCAGTACTCGGACAGGTTGGAGCAATCAGCCCCAGCATTTT. Translated: CASTRTGWSNQPQHF.

The chain uses TRBV19 and TRBJ1-4; the D is unclear. Germline CDR1 reads LNHDA; CDR2 reads SQIVND (reference sequence). This CDR3 region has 14 residues. The V and J ends lost 2 bases and 5 bases respectively, with 9 bases between them. The CDR3 loop is CASSIFQGNEKLFF. The CDR3 nucleotides read TGTGCCAGTAGTATATTTCAAGGAAATGAAAAACTGTTTTTT.

In this sample, this clonotype turned up many times. The chain joins TRBV29-1 to TRBJ2-1, with TRBD1 matching 7 bases. With 6 bases clipped from V and 13 bases from J, the junction kept 12 bases outside the gene matches. The length of the CDR3 is 12 residues. CDR1 is SQVTM and CDR2 is ANQGSEA in the germline V gene. CDR3 residues: CSVQMTGYLQFF. The CDR3 DNA sequence: TGCAGCGTACAAATGACAGGGTACTTACAGTTCTTC.

This chain uses TRBV10-3 with TRBJ1-1; tentatively, D is TRBD1 (5 bases). Germline V gene sequence: CDR1 ENHRY, CDR2 SYGVKD. The V and J ends lost 7 bases and 3 bases respectively, with 21 bases between them. The CDR3 contains 16 residues. The CDR3 DNA reads as TGTGCCATCAACCCCGGGACTGGAGTTTCGGACACTGAAGCTTTCTTT. This translates into CAINPGTGVSDTEAFF.

The chain is built from TRBV12-5 and TRBJ1-1; D is unclear. CDR3 length equals 11 residues. CDR1 is LGHNT, CDR2 FRNRAP, per germline. V lost 3 bases, J lost 3 bases, and 2 bases lay in between. The CDR3 protein is CASGFYTEAFF. The CDR3, as DNA: TGTGCTAGTGGTTTTTACACTGAAGCTTTCTTT. Filled out from reference TRBV12-5 and TRBJ1-1, the complete variable domain reads DARVTQTPRHKVTEMGQEVTMRCQPILGHNTVFWYRQTMMQGLELLAYFRNRAPLDDSGMPKDRFSAEMPDATLATLKIQPSEPRDSAVYFCASGFYTEAFFGQGTRLTVV.

This clonotype was seen a few times. The chain couples TRBV6-4 to TRBJ2-1; D is perhaps TRBD1 (6 bases). Trimming shortened V by 10 bases and J by 0 bases, and 19 bases separated the two germline ends. The germline V gene encodes CDR1 MRHNA and CDR2 SNTAGT. This CDR3 has 16 residues. This CDR3 reads CANTPKGQSSYNEQFF. The DNA for the CDR3 is TGTGCCAACACTCCCAAAGGACAGAGCTCCTACAATGAGCAGTTCTTC.

The rearrangement joins TRBV18 to TRBJ1-1; D possibly corresponds to TRBD1 (6 bases). This CDR3 spans 15 amino acids. The V end lost 1 base, the J end lost 2 bases, and 11 bases lay between the germline ends. In germline, CDR1 is KGHSH, CDR2 LQKENI. In DNA form, the CDR3 reads TGTGCCAGCTCACCACTTGAGGGGACAAACACTGAAGCTTTCTTT. Its translation: CASSPLEGTNTEAFF.

This clonotype was detected a few times. The chain joins TRBV7-6 to TRBJ2-1; D might be TRBD1 or TRBD2, each matching 5 bases. V was trimmed by 5 bases and J by 6 bases, leaving 17 bases between them. Per the germline V gene, CDR1 is SGHVS and CDR2 is FNYEAQ. This CDR3 spans 15 amino acids. The CDR3 sequence is CASSLRGDLLNEQFF. The CDR3 bases are TGTGCCAGCAGCCTTAGAGGGGATCTTCTCAATGAGCAGTTCTTC.

In its sample, this clonotype was seen a few times. This chain joins TRBV7-8 and TRBJ2-1, with D possibly called TRBD1 or TRBD2 (5 bases each). Germline CDR1 reads SGHVS; CDR2 reads FQNEAQ. V lost 2 bases and J lost 6, with 14 bases in between. This CDR3 contains 15 residues. The CDR3 protein is CASSLRGAEFNEQFF. In nucleotides, the CDR3 is TGTGCCAGCAGCTTACGAGGGGCTGAGTTCAATGAGCAGTTCTTC. Full variable domain (missing parts from reference TRBV7-8 and TRBJ2-1): GAGVSQSPRYKVAKRGQDVALRCDPISGHVSLFWYQQALGQGPEFLTYFQNEAQLDKSGLPSDRFFAERPEGSVSTLKIQRTQQEDSAVYLCASSLRGAEFNEQFFGPGTRLTVL.

V and J are TRBV7-8 and TRBJ2-2; 7 bases line up with TRBD2. Germline trimming cut 7 bases from V and 1 base from J; bases unmatched to any gene: 3. The CDR3 is made up of 14 amino acids. The V gene's germline CDR1 is SGHVS and CDR2 FQNEAQ. The CDR3 region is CASMAGVNTGELFF. CDR3 bases: TGTGCCAGCATGGCGGGGGTGAACACCGGGGAGCTGTTTTTT.

This clonotype turned up a few times. This chain uses TRBV7-9 with TRBJ2-2, with 7 nucleotides matching TRBD2. V lost 0 bases, J lost 9 bases, and 10 bases stayed unmatched. Germline V CDR1 and CDR2: SEHNR, FQNEAQ (reference sequence). CDR3 length equals 16 residues. The CDR3 DNA reads as TGTGCCAGCAGCTTAGCGGCGGGGGTACAAAAAAGGGAGCTGTTTTTT. Its translation is CASSLAAGVQKRELFF.

At least ten counts were recorded for this clonotype. The CDR3 sequence: CASSFGQPQHF. The CDR3 DNA reads TGTGCCAGCAGTTTTGGTCAGCCCCAGCATTTT. The chain has TRBV12-3 or TRBV12-4 and TRBJ1-5; no definite D call. This CDR3 is built from 11 residues. V lost 3 bases to trimming and J lost 6 bases, with 3 bases between them.

The gene calls are TRBV12-3 or TRBV12-4 and TRBJ2-1; 9 bases agree with TRBD2. J gave up 6 bases and V 3 bases, and 3 bases lay outside the gene matches. This CDR3 has 14 amino acids. CDR3 sequence reads: CASSFLSGGNEQFF. CDR3 DNA sequence: TGTGCCAGCAGTTTTCTTAGCGGGGGCAATGAGCAGTTCTTC.

The V gene is TRBV12-3 or TRBV12-4, the J gene TRBJ1-4; D remains ambiguous. The germline V and J ends were trimmed by 6 bases and 3 bases, with 11 bases remaining between them. The CDR3 consists of 14 residues. This chain's CDR3 is CASRTWGANEKLFF. As DNA, the CDR3 is TGTGCCAGCAGAACCTGGGGAGCTAATGAAAAACTGTTTTTT.

A few counts support this clonotype. V is TRBV12-3 or TRBV12-4 and J is TRBJ2-3; D is unclear. The CDR3 sequence is 10 residues long. Trimming pared 3 bases from V and 6 bases from J, leaving 1 base between. CDR3: CASSFDTQYF. Written as DNA, the CDR3 is TGTGCCAGCAGTTTTGATACGCAGTATTTT.

This chain's CDR3 is CASREPGETQYF. CDR3 DNA: TGTGCCAGCAGGGAACCCGGAGAGACCCAGTACTTC. The chain couples TRBV12-3 or TRBV12-4 to TRBJ2-5; D call uncertain. This CDR3 is built from 12 residues. V dropped 6 bases and J dropped 4 bases, with 9 bases sitting between them.

This clonotype was found a few times. The gene calls are TRBV3-1 and TRBJ2-2, with D perhaps TRBD2 (6 bases). The CDR3 consists of 15 residues. Germline values: CDR1 LGHDT, CDR2 YNNKEL (reference sequence). Deletions cut 2 bases from V and 6 bases from J, with 13 bases between. DNA of the CDR3: TGTGCCAGCAGCCAACCGGGAGATGGGGCCGGGGAGCTGTTTTTT. This gives the protein CASSQPGDGAGELFF.

This clonotype has only a few counts. The J gene is TRBJ2-5, the V gene TRBV20-1; D unclear. Trimming pared 5 bases from V and 4 bases from J, leaving 11 bases between. CDR3 length equals 12 residues. The germline gives CDR1 DFQATT, CDR2 SNEGSKA (reference sequence). The CDR3 region has the DNA TGCAGTGCTTACCGTATGGGAGAGACCCAGTACTTC. Protein product: CSAYRMGETQYF.

This clonotype was counted only a few times. The rearrangement links TRBV5-6 to TRBJ2-1; the D gene is possibly TRBD2 (5 bases). The CDR3 length is 15 residues. With 2 bases removed from V and 8 bases from J, the gap between germline ends came to 17 bases. The germline V gene has CDR1 SGHDT and CDR2 YYEEEE. CDR3 sequence: CASSFGPESGDEQFF. The DNA of the CDR3 is TGTGCCAGCAGCTTTGGCCCAGAGAGCGGCGATGAGCAGTTCTTC.

V usage is TRBV3-1 and J usage is TRBJ1-1; perhaps TRBD1 as D (5 bases). The CDR3 covers 14 residues. Trimming cost V 6 bases and J 0 bases, with 11 bases left between them. Germline V gene lookup returns CDR1 LGHDT and CDR2 YNNKEL (reference sequence). Here the CDR3 DNA reads TGTGCCAGCAGATCGGGACGGATGAACACTGAAGCTTTCTTT. This gives the protein CASRSGRMNTEAFF.

This clonotype showed up just a few times. V usage is TRBV7-9 and J usage is TRBJ2-2; no reliable D call. CDR1 is SEHNR and CDR2 is FQNEAQ in the germline V gene (reference sequence). The CDR3 contains 13 residues. The V gene lost 4 bases and the J gene lost 1 base, with 4 bases spanning the gap. DNA of the CDR3: TGTGCCAGCAGCTCAGGGAACACCGGGGAGCTGTTTTTT. Translated, it gives CASSSGNTGELFF.

This clonotype has just a few counts. The gene calls are TRBV12-3 or TRBV12-4 and TRBJ1-6; D is uncertain. The V end lost 1 base, the J end lost 4 bases, and 8 bases lay between the germline ends. The CDR3 runs 15 residues. The CDR3 loop reads CASSLGAAYNSPLHF. The CDR3, as DNA: TGTGCCAGCAGTTTAGGTGCGGCGTATAATTCACCCCTCCACTTT.

This clonotype was counted only a few times. The chain employs TRBV10-2 and TRBJ1-2, with D possibly being TRBD1 (6 bases). This CDR3 region has 15 residues. Trimming stripped 0 bases from V and 4 bases from J, with 12 bases between. CDR1 WSHSY and CDR2 SAAADI come from the germline V gene. The CDR3 reads CASSESLGAGYGYTF. The CDR3 DNA follows: TGCGCCAGCAGTGAGTCGTTGGGGGCCGGCTATGGCTACACCTTC.